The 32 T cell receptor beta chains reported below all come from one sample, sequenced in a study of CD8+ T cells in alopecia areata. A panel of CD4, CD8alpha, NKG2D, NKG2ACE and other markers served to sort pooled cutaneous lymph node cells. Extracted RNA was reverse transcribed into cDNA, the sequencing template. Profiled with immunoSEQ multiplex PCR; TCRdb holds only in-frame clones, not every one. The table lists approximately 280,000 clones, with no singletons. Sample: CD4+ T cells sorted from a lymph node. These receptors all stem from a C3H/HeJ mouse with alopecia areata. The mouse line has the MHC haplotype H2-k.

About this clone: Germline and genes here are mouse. The CDR3 region is CTCPDWGGLNQDTQYF. The covered CDR3 bases are TGCACCTGCCCCGACTGGGGGGGCCTTAACCAAGAC. The genes are TRBV1 and TRBJ2-5; TRBD2 agrees at 12 bases. The read falls 4 residues short of the CDR3 end, and the missing part is taken from the germline J gene. Looked up from germline, CDR1 is NSQYPW and CDR2 is LRSPGD (reference sequence). This CDR3 is built from 16 residues. V was clipped by 8 bases and J by 0 bases; unmatched bases: 6.

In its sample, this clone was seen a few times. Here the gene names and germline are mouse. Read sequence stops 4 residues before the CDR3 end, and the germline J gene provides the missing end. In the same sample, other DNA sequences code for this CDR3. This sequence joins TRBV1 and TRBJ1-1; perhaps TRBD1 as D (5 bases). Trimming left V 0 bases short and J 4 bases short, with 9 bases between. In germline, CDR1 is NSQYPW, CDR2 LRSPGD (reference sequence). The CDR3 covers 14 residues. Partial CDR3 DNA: TGCACCTGCAGTGCAGACAGGGTGGGCACA. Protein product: CTCSADRVGT. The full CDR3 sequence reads CTCSADRVGTEVFF.

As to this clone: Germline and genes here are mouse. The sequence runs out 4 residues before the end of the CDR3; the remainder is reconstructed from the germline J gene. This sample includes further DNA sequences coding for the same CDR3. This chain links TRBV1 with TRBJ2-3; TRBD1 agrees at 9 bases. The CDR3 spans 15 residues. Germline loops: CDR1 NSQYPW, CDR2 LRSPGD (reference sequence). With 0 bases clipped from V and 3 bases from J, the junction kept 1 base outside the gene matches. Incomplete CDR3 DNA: TGCACCTGCAGTGCAGAGGGGACAGGGGCAGAA. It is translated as CTCSAEGTGAE. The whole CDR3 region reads CTCSAEGTGAETLYF.

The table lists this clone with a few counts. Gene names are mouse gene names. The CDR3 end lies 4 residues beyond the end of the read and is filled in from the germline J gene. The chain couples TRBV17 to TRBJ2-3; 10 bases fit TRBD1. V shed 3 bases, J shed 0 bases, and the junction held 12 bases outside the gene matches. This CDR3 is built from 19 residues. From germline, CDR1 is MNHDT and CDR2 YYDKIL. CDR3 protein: CASSRGPGTGAYSAETLYF. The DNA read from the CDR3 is TGTGCTAGCAGTAGGGGTCCCGGGACAGGGGCCTATAGTGCAGAA.

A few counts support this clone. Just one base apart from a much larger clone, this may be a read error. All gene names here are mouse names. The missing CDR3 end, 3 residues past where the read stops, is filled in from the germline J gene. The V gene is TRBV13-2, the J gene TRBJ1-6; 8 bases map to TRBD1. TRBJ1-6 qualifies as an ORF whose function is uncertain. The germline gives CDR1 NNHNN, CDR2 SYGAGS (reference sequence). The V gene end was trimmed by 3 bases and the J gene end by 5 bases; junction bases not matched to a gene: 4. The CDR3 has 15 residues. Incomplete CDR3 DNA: TGTGCCAGCGGTGTCCCGGGACAGGATAATTCGCCC. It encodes CASGVPGQDNSP. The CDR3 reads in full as CASGVPGQDNSPLYF.

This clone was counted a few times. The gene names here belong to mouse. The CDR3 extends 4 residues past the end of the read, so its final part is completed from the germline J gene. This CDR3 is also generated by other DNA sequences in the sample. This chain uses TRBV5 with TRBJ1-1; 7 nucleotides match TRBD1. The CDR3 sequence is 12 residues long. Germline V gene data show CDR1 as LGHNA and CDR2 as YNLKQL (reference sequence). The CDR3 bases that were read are TGTGCCAGCAGCCAGACAGGGACA. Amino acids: CASSQTGT. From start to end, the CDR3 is CASSQTGTEVFF.

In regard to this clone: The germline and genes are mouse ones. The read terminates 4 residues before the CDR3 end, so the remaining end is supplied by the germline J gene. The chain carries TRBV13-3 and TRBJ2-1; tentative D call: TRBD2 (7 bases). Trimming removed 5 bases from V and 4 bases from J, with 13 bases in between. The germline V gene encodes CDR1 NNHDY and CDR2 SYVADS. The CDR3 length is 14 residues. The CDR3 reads CASRRGGKYAEQFF. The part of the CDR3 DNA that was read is TGTGCCAGCAGGAGGGGGGGGAAGTATGCT.

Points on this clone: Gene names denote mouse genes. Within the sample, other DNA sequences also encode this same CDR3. CDR3 residues: CASSEGTGQDTQYF. Partial CDR3 DNA: TGTGCCAGCAGTGAGGGGACAGGGCAAGAC. The chain uses TRBV13-1 and TRBJ2-5; TRBD1 matches at 9 bases. The sequence runs out 4 residues before the end of the CDR3; the remainder is reconstructed from the germline J gene. V lost 2 bases to trimming and J lost 3 bases; unmatched junction nucleotides: 1. The CDR3 length is 14 residues. Germline CDR1 reads NSHNY; CDR2 reads SYGAGN.

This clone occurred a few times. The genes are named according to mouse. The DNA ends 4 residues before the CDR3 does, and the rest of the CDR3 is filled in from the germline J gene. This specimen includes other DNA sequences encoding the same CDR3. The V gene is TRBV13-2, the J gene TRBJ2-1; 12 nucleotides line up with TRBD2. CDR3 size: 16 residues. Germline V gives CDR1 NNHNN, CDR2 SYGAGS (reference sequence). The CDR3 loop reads CASGDAGLGGGAEQFF. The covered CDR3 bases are TGTGCCAGCGGTGATGCTGGACTGGGGGGGGGAGCT.

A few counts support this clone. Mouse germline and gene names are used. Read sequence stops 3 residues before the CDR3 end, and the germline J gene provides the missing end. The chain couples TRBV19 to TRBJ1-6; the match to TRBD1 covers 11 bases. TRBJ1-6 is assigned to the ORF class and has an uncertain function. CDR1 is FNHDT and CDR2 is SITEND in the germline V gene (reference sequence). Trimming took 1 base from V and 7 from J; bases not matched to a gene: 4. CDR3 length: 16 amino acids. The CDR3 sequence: CASSIRTGGWNSPLYF. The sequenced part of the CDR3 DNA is TGTGCCAGCAGTATAAGGACAGGGGGCTGGAATTCGCCC.

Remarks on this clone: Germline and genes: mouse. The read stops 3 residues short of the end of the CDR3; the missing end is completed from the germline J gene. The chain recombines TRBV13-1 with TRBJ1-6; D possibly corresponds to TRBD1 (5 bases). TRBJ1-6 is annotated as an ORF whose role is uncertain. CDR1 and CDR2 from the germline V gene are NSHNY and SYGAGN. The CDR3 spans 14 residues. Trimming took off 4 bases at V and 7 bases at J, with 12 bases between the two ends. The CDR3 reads CASSPTVGNSPLYF. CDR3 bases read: TGTGCCAGCAGTCCGACAGTAGGGAATTCGCCC.

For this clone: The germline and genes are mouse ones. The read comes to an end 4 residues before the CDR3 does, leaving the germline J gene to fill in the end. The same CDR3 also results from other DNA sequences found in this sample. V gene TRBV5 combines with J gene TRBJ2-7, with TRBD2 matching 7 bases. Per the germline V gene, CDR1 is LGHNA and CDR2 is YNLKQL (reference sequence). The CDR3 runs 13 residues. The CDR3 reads CASSQEGGDEQYF. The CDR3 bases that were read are TGTGCCAGCAGCCAAGAGGGGGGGGAT.

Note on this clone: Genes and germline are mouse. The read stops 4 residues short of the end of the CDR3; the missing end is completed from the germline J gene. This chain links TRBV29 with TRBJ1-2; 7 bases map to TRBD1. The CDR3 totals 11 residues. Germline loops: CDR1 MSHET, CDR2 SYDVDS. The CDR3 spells CASRDRDDYTF. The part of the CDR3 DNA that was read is TGTGCTAGCAGAGACAGGGAC.

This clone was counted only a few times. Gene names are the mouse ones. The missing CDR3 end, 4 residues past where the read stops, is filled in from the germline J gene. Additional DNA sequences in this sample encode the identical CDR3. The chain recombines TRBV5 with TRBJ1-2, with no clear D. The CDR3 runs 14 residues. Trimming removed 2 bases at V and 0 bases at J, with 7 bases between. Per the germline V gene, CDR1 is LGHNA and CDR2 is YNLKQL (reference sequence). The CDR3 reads CASSQSGANSDYTF. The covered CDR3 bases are TGTGCCAGCAGCCAATCAGGAGCAAACTCC.

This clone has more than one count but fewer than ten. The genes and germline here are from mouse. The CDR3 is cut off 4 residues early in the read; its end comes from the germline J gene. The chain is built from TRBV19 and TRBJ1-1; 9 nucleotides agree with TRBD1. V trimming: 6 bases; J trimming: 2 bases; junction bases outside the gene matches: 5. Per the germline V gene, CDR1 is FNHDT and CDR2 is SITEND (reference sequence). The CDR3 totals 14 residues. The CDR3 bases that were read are TGTGCCAGCACCCCGACAGGGGGTAACACA. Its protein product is CASTPTGGNT. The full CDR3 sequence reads CASTPTGGNTEVFF.

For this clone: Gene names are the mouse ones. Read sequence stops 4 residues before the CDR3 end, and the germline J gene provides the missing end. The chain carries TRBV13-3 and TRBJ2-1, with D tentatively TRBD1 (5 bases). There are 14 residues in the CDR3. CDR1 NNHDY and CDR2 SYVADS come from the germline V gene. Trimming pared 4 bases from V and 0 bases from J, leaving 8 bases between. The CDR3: CASSLRVNYAEQFF. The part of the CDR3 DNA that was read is TGTGCCAGCAGTCTCAGGGTTAACTATGCT.

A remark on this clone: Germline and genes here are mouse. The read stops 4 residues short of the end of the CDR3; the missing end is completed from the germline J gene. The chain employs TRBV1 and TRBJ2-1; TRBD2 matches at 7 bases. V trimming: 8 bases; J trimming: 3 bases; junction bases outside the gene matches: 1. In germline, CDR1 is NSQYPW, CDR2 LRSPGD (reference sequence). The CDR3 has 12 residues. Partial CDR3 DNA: TGCACCTGCCGGGGGGGCTATGCT. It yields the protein CTCRGGYA. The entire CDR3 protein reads CTCRGGYAEQFF.

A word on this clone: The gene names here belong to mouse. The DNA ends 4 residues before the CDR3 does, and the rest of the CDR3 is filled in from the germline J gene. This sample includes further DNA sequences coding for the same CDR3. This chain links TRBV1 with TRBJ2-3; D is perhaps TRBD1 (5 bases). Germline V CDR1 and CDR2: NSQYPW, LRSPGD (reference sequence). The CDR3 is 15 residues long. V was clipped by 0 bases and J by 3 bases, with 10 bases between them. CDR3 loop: CTCSADQGGAETLYF. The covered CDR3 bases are TGCACCTGCAGTGCAGATCAGGGAGGCGCAGAA.

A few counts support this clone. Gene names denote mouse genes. CDR3 protein: CASRRDSANTEVFF. The CDR3 DNA, read in part, is TGTGCCAGCAGGAGGGACAGTGCAAACACA. This rearrangement joins TRBV13-1 to TRBJ1-1, with 7 bases lining up with TRBD1. The read ends 4 residues shy of where the CDR3 ends; the end is completed using the germline J gene. The CDR3 length is 14 residues. V dropped 5 bases and J dropped 0; count of bases not matched to a gene: 4. Germline V gene data show CDR1 as NSHNY and CDR2 as SYGAGN.

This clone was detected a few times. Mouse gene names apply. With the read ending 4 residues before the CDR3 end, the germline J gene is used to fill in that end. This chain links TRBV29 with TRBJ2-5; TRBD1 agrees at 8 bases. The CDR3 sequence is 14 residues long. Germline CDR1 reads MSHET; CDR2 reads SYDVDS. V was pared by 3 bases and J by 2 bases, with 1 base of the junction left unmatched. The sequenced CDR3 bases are TGTGCTAGCAGTTTCCAGGGGGCCCAAGAC. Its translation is CASSFQGAQD. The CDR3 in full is CASSFQGAQDTQYF.

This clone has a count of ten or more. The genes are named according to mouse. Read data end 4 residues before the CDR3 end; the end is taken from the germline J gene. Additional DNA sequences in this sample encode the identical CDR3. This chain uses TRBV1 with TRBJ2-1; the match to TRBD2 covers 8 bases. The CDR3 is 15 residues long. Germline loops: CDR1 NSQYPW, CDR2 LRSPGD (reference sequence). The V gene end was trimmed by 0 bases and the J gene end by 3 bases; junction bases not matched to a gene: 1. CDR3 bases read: TGCACCTGCAGTGCAGACCTGGGGGGCTATGCT. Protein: CTCSADLGGYA. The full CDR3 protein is CTCSADLGGYAEQFF.

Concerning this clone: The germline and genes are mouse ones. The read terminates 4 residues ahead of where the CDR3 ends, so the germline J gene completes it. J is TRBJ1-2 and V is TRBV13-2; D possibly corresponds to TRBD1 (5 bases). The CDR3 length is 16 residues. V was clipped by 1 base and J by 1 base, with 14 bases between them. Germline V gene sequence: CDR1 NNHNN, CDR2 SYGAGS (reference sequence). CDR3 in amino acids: CASGDPGQGLNSDYTF. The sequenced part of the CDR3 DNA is TGTGCCAGCGGTGATCCCGGGCAGGGATTAAACTCC.

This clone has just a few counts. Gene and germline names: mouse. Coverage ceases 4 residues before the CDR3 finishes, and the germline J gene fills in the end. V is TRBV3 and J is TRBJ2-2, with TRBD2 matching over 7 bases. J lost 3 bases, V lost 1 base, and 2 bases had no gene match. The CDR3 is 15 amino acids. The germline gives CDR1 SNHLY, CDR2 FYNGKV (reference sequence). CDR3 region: CASSLGGGDTGQLYF. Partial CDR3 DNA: TGTGCCAGCAGCTTAGGGGGGGGTGACACCGGG.

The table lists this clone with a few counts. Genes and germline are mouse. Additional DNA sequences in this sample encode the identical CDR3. The sequenced part of the CDR3 DNA is TGTGCCAGCAGTAAGGGACAGTCAAACTCC. It yields the protein CASSKGQSNS. The entire CDR3 protein is CASSKGQSNSDYTF. This chain joins TRBV13-1 and TRBJ1-2, with 7 bases identical to TRBD1. Read coverage stops 4 residues before the CDR3 terminus; the germline J gene supplies the remainder. Germline loops: CDR1 NSHNY, CDR2 SYGAGN. This CDR3 is 14 amino acids long. V trimming: 4 bases; J trimming: 0 bases; junction bases outside the gene matches: 3.

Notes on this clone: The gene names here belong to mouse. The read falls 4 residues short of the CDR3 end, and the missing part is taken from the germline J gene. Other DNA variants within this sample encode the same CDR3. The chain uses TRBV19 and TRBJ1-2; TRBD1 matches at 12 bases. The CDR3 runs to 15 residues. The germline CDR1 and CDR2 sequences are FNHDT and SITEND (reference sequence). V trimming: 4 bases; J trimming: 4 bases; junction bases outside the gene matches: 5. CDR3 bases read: TGTGCCAGCAGTCGGGACAGGGGGCGAGGCTCC. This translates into CASSRDRGRGS. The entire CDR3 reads CASSRDRGRGSDYTF.

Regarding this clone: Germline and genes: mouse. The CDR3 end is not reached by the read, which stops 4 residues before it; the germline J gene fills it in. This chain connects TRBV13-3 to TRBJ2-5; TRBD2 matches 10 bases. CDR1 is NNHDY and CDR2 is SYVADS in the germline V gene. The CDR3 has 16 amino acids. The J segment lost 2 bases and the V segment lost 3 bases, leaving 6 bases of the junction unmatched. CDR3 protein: CASSVTGGTGQDTQYF. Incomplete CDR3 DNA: TGTGCCAGCAGTGTGACTGGGGGGACGGGCCAAGAC.

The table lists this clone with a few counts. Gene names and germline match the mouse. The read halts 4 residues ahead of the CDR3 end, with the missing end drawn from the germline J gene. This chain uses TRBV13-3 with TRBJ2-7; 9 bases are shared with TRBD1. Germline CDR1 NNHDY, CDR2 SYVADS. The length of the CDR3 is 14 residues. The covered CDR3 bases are TGTGCCAGCAGCCCCTCGGACAGGGGATAT. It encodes CASSPSDRGY. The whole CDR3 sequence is CASSPSDRGYEQYF.

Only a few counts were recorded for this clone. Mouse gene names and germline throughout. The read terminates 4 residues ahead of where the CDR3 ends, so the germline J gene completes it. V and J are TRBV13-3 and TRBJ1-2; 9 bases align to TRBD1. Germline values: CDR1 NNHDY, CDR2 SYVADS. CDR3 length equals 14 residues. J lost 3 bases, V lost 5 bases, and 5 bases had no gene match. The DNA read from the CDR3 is TGTGCCAGCAGAGACAGGGGGGGGGACTCC. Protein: CASRDRGGDS. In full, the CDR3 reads CASRDRGGDSDYTF.

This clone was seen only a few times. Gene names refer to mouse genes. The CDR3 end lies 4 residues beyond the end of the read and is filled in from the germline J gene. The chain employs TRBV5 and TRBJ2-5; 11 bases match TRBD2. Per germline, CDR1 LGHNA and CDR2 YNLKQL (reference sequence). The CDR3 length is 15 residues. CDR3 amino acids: CASSQVTGGEDTQYF. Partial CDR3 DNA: TGTGCCAGCAGCCAAGTGACTGGGGGGGAAGAC.

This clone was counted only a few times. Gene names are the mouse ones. Incomplete CDR3 DNA: TGTGCCAGCAGCCAAGATGGGGACTGGGGGAACTATGCT. It specifies CASSQDGDWGNYA. In full, the CDR3 reads CASSQDGDWGNYAEQFF. V usage is TRBV5 and J usage is TRBJ2-1; 11 nucleotides match TRBD2. The read gets to within 4 residues of the CDR3 end, and the germline J gene fills in the rest. With V trimmed by 0 bases and J by 1 base, 2 bases remained unmatched. The CDR3 runs 17 residues. Germline CDR1 and CDR2: LGHNA and YNLKQL (reference sequence).

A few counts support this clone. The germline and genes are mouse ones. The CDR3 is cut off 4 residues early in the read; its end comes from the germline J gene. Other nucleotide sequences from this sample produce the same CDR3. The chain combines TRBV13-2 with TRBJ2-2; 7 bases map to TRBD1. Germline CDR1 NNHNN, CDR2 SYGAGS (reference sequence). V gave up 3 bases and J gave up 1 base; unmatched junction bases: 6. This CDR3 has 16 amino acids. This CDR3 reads CASGGSGTENTGQLYF. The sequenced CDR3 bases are TGTGCCAGCGGTGGGTCCGGGACAGAAAACACCGGG.

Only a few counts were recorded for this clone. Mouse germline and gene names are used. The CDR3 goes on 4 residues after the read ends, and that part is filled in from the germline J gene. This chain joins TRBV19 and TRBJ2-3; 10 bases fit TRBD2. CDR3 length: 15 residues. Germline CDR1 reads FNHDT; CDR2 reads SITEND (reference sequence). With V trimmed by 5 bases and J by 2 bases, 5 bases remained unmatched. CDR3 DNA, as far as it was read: TGTGCCAGCAGCCCCGACTGGGGGGCTGCAGAA. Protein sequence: CASSPDWGAAE. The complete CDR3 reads CASSPDWGAAETLYF.